These 26 T cell receptor beta chains originate from one sample sequenced in a study of identical twins. TCRdb reprocessed the 5' RACE reads via MiXCR and lists one record per CDR3 protein. Among 450,000 to 650,000 distinct CDR3 sequences listed, roughly 15% were seen once. The same sample was also studied in work on yellow fever vaccine responses in identical twins.

The material sequenced was CD4+ T cells sorted from blood. The receptors stem from a woman younger than 35 in good health.

The V and J genes are TRBV4-1 and TRBJ2-7; D gene unclear. Germline CDR1 and CDR2: MGHRA and YSYEKL. The CDR3 consists of 14 residues. V was shortened by 1 base and J by 3 bases, with 10 bases between the two germline ends. The CDR3 nucleotides read TGCGCCAGCAGCCAAGGCCACCCAGACTACGAGCAGTACGTC. It is translated as CASSQGHPDYEQYV.

This clonotype showed up just a few times. The gene calls are TRBV2 and TRBJ2-7; D call uncertain. The V gene's germline CDR1 is SNHLY and CDR2 FYNNEI. V shed 2 bases and J shed 4 bases, with 6 bases lying between them. The CDR3 sequence is 12 residues long. The CDR3 DNA reads as TGTGCCAGCAGTGAAAGTCTTTACGAGCAGTACGTC. Its protein product is CASSESLYEQYV.

This clonotype was observed a few times. The chain combines TRBV12-3 or TRBV12-4 with TRBJ2-5; D might be TRBD2 (5 bases). Trimming took 6 bases from V and 5 from J, leaving 22 bases between them. This CDR3 comprises 16 residues. The CDR3 spells CASSLAGLPTQETQYF. The CDR3 nucleotides read TGTGCCAGCAGCCTAGCCGGGCTCCCAACCCAGGAGACCCAGTACTTC.

The V and J genes are TRBV12-3 or TRBV12-4 and TRBJ2-7; TRBD2 matches at 8 bases. V was clipped by 1 base and J by 2 bases; unmatched bases: 13. The CDR3 totals 18 residues. This CDR3 is CASSLEGRGHSGTYEQYF. CDR3 in DNA: TGTGCCAGCAGTTTAGAGGGAAGGGGCCATAGCGGGACCTACGAGCAGTACTTC.

A few counts support this clonotype. This rearrangement joins TRBV28 to TRBJ2-3, with D perhaps matching TRBD2 (6 bases). Germline CDR1 and CDR2: MDHEN and SYDVKM. Trimming took off 8 bases at V and 1 base at J, with 13 bases between the two ends. CDR3 length: 14 residues. CDR3 in DNA: TGTGCCAGCGGGCGGGGAGGAGGCACAGATACGCAGTATTTT. It is translated as CASGRGGGTDTQYF.

Only a few counts were recorded for this clonotype. The rearrangement uses TRBV5-1 and TRBJ2-1, with 12 bases that match TRBD2. The germline gives CDR1 SGHRS, CDR2 YFSETQ. The CDR3 is made up of 16 amino acids. The V segment lost 3 bases and the J segment 0 bases; nucleotides outside the gene matches: 1. The CDR3 sequence is CASSWTSGNSYNEQFF. Written as DNA, the CDR3 is TGCGCCAGCAGCTGGACTAGCGGGAACTCCTACAATGAGCAGTTCTTC.

This clonotype was detected only a few times. The CDR3 spells CASSLESESGELFF. The CDR3, as DNA: TGCGCCAGCAGCTTGGAATCCGAATCCGGGGAGCTGTTTTTT. The chain combines TRBV5-1 with TRBJ2-2, with no clear D. V was shortened by 0 bases and J by 6 bases, with 9 bases between the two germline ends. Germline V lookup: CDR1 SGHRS, CDR2 YFSETQ. The CDR3 is 14 amino acids.

As for this clonotype: The germline gene is not matched at one end of the junction; a read error may be the cause. The chain combines TRBV20-1 with TRBJ2-1, with TRBD2 as a possible D gene (5 bases). This CDR3 spans 14 amino acids. Per the germline V gene, CDR1 is DFQATT and CDR2 is SNEGSKA (reference sequence). For the CDR3, the DNA is TGCAGTCTAATTCTAGCTGAAGCCTACAATGAGCAGCTCTTC. Translating gives CSLILAEAYNEQLF.

This clonotype turned up a few times. This chain uses TRBV3-1 with TRBJ1-1; 10 bases map to TRBD1. CDR3 length: 16 amino acids. V shed 3 bases, J shed 3 bases, and the junction held 7 bases outside the gene matches. Per germline, CDR1 LGHDT and CDR2 YNNKEL (reference sequence). For the CDR3, the DNA is TGTGCCAGCAGCCACGGGGGACAGGGGCTCGACACTGAAGCTTTCTTT. Translation gives CASSHGGQGLDTEAFF.

At least ten counts were recorded for this clonotype. The CDR3 DNA sequence: TGCGCCAGCAGCTTGGATCCGGGCCCGAACACTGAAGCTTTCTTT. Translated, it gives CASSLDPGPNTEAFF. The V gene is TRBV5-1, the J gene TRBJ1-1; unclear D gene. Germline V lookup: CDR1 SGHRS, CDR2 YFSETQ. This CDR3 comprises 15 residues. With 0 bases removed from V and 1 base from J, the gap between germline ends came to 10 bases.

In this sample, this clonotype turned up once. The J gene is TRBJ2-1, the V gene TRBV3-1; D might be TRBD2 (6 bases). The V gene lost 4 bases and the J gene lost 5 bases, with 12 bases spanning the gap. The CDR3 consists of 14 residues. Germline CDR1 reads LGHDT; CDR2 reads YNNKEL (reference sequence). CDR3 sequence (DNA): TGTGCCAGCAGCCTAGTTGGGGGGAACAATGAGCAGTTCTTC. Translated, it gives CASSLVGGNNEQFF.

The chain uses TRBV20-1 and TRBJ1-3, with D possibly being TRBD1 (5 bases). Germline V gives CDR1 DFQATT, CDR2 SNEGSKA (reference sequence). The CDR3 has 16 amino acids. The V end lost 3 bases, the J end lost 0 bases, and 15 bases lay between the germline ends. CDR3 amino acids: CSASPGNGLSGNTIYF. The CDR3 nucleotides are TGCAGTGCTAGCCCAGGGAACGGACTCTCTGGAAACACCATATATTTT.

The chain is built from TRBV20-1 and TRBJ2-2, with TRBD2 matching 7 bases. Germline CDR1 and CDR2: DFQATT and SNEGSKA (reference sequence). Trimming removed 0 bases from V and 7 bases from J; junction bases left unmatched: 2. This CDR3 is 13 amino acids long. The CDR3 nucleotides are TGCAGTGCTAGAGAGCGGGGGATCGGGGAGCTGTTTTTT. It is translated as CSARERGIGELFF.

This clonotype was found a few times. This CDR3 reads CASSLRTGYTEAFF. The CDR3 nucleotides read TGTGCCAGCAGTCTCAGGACAGGGTACACTGAAGCTTTCTTT. The chain combines TRBV27 with TRBJ1-1; 8 nucleotides agree with TRBD1. J lost 3 bases, V lost 5 bases, and 5 bases had no gene match. Germline CDR1 reads MNHEY; CDR2 reads SMNVEV (reference sequence). The CDR3 extends over 14 amino acids.

In DNA form, the CDR3 reads TGTGCCAGCAGCTCCCGACAGGGGGCGTGGGGGTACACTGAAGCTTTCTTT. Its protein product is CASSSRQGAWGYTEAFF. This sequence joins TRBV7-8 and TRBJ1-1, with 10 bases identical to TRBD1. The CDR3 consists of 17 residues. V shed 4 bases and J 3 bases; nucleotides not matched to a gene: 11. CDR1 and CDR2 from the germline V gene are SGHVS and FQNEAQ.

The rearrangement uses TRBV7-8 and TRBJ2-3; weak D call: TRBD1 (6 bases). Looked up from germline, CDR1 is SGHVS and CDR2 is FQNEAQ. V was trimmed by 1 base and J by 0 bases, leaving 14 bases between them. The CDR3 has 17 residues. The CDR3 DNA follows: TGTGCCAGCAGCTTAGTAGCAGGGGTGCAGAGCACAGATACGCAGTATTTT. Protein product: CASSLVAGVQSTDTQYF.

The chain recombines TRBV12-3 or TRBV12-4 with TRBJ2-5; 7 bases map to TRBD1. With V trimmed by 5 bases and J by 3 bases, 9 bases remained unmatched. The CDR3 is made up of 15 amino acids. CDR3 sequence: CASSRPGTAKETQYF. The DNA of the CDR3 is TGTGCCAGCAGTCGACCCGGGACAGCAAAAGAGACCCAGTACTTC.

The chain has TRBV28 and TRBJ2-7; the D call may be TRBD1 or TRBD2 (5 bases each). Trimming removed 3 bases at V and 3 bases at J, with 9 bases between. Per the germline V gene, CDR1 is MDHEN and CDR2 is SYDVKM. The CDR3 spans 13 residues. CDR3 loop: CASSFEGSYEQYV. The CDR3 DNA reads as TGTGCCAGCAGTTTCGAGGGGAGCTACGAGCAGTACGTC.

The chain couples TRBV24-1 to TRBJ2-3; the D gene is possibly TRBD2 (5 bases). This CDR3 is built from 16 residues. Germline CDR1 KGHDR, CDR2 SFDVKD. Trimming shortened V by 3 bases and J by 2 bases, and 14 bases separated the two germline ends. The CDR3 sequence is CATSDPGPRDTDTQYF. The CDR3 DNA follows: TGTGCCACCAGTGATCCCGGCCCGAGGGACACAGATACGCAGTATTTT.

This clonotype was counted a few times. This rearrangement joins TRBV28 to TRBJ2-1, with 10 bases aligning to TRBD2. Germline V lookup: CDR1 MDHEN, CDR2 SYDVKM. This CDR3 has 16 residues. With V trimmed by 4 bases and J by 5 bases, 8 bases remained unmatched. The CDR3 protein is CASSSSSGRPHNEQFF. The CDR3 bases are TGTGCCAGCAGTTCATCTAGCGGGAGACCCCACAATGAGCAGTTCTTC.

This clonotype has a handful of counts. The chain links TRBV10-3 to TRBJ2-7, with D possibly matching TRBD2 (6 bases). V lost 8 bases, J lost 2 bases, and 19 bases lay in between. CDR3 size: 15 residues. Germline V gene sequence: CDR1 ENHRY, CDR2 SYGVKD. Here the CDR3 reads CAIRAGIEGTYEQYV. DNA of the CDR3: TGTGCCATCCGGGCGGGGATCGAAGGCACCTACGAGCAGTACGTC.

This clonotype has just a few counts. The chain is built from TRBV29-1 and TRBJ2-3; 7 bases fit TRBD2. The CDR3 contains 12 residues. Germline values: CDR1 SQVTM, CDR2 ANQGSEA. The trim removed 7 bases at V and 2 bases at J, leaving 3 bases unmatched. CDR3 amino acids: CSALADTDTQYF. The CDR3 DNA reads as TGCAGCGCCCTAGCGGACACAGATACGCAGTATTTT.

This clonotype appeared once. The CDR3 DNA reads as TGTGCCAGCAGCTCGAATTTGGGGACCTATGGCTACACCTTC. It translates to CASSSNLGTYGYTF. V is TRBV11-2 and J is TRBJ1-2; D possibly corresponds to TRBD1 (5 bases). CDR1 and CDR2 (germline): SGHAT, FQNNGV. V lost 4 bases to trimming and J lost 4 bases, with 13 bases between them. The CDR3 is made up of 14 amino acids.

The rearrangement links TRBV2 to TRBJ1-2; unclear D gene. The CDR3 covers 13 residues. Germline V gene data show CDR1 as SNHLY and CDR2 as FYNNEI. Trimming shortened V by 5 bases and J by 4 bases, and 11 bases separated the two germline ends. Here the CDR3 DNA reads TGTGCCAGCAGTTCTGACAACGCCTATGGCTACACCTTC. Encoded protein: CASSSDNAYGYTF.

This clonotype was observed many times. The chain carries TRBV5-1 and TRBJ2-5, with 8 bases matching TRBD1. V lost 4 bases, J lost 5 bases, and 7 bases stayed unmatched. In germline, CDR1 is SGHRS, CDR2 YFSETQ. CDR3 length: 14 residues. The CDR3 coding sequence is TGCGCCAGCAGCCAAAGACAGGGGACGGAGACCCAGTACTTC. Translation gives CASSQRQGTETQYF.

CDR3 region: CATSPGQTNTGELFF. Written as DNA, the CDR3 is TGTGCCACCAGCCCAGGACAAACTAACACCGGGGAGCTGTTTTTT. The chain recombines TRBV24-1 with TRBJ2-2; D might be TRBD1 (5 bases). Trimming took 7 bases from V and 2 from J, leaving 13 bases between them. The CDR3 is 15 residues long. Germline V lookup: CDR1 KGHDR, CDR2 SFDVKD.